Here is one T cell receptor (beta chain) with its context. TCR beta sequencing was performed on blood CD8+ and CD4+ T cells. Negative isolation yielded CD4+ and CD8+ T cells, and FACS enriched TEMRA cells. The RNA, about 0.45 to 1 ug, was put through reverse transcription using random hexamers. MiXCR was run by TCRdb on the immunoSEQ multiplex PCR reads, yielding one entry per CDR3 protein. In the table there are some 150,000 distinct CDR3 sequences, approximately 94% of which are singletons. This record belongs to a study of CD8 T cells in Susac syndrome. Trimming removed 2 bases at V and 0 bases at J, with 17 bases between. The CDR3 contains 16 residues. Looked up from germline, CDR1 is SQVTM and CDR2 is ANQGSEA.

The chain employs TRBV29-1 and TRBJ2-7; D is perhaps TRBD1 or TRBD2 (6 bases each). The sample comprised CD8+ T cells from PBMCs. The sequence came from a human donor with multiple sclerosis. The CDR3 DNA reads TGCAGCGTTGAAATACCCTCTAGGGGGGCCTCCTACGAGCAGTACTTC. It specifies CSVEIPSRGASYEQYF.